One sample yielded the 32 T cell receptor beta chains listed below, sequenced in a study of CD8 T cells in ankylosing spondylitis. TCRdb fed the 5' RACE reads into MiXCR, producing one record per CDR3 protein. The data contain fewer than 650,000 distinct CDR3 sequences, roughly 13% of them singletons. Study findings and constraints: Among TCR beta sequences, a motif of eight highly homologous variants appeared characteristic of ankylosing spondylitis blood.

Antigen specificity for these receptors is unknown. Material: blood, either unsorted or a sorted T cell fraction (not recorded which). Every receptor here comes from a male donor with ankylosing spondylitis.

This clonotype appeared a few times. V usage is TRBV5-1 and J usage is TRBJ1-1; perhaps TRBD1 as D (5 bases). CDR3 size: 16 residues. CDR1 is SGHRS, CDR2 YFSETQ, per germline. Between the trimmed V and J ends, which lost 4 bases and 6 bases, there was a span of 22 bases. In DNA, the CDR3 is TGCGCCAGCAGCACAGGTGCGGAGGGGTTTAAGGCTGAAGCTTTCTTT. Protein product: CASSTGAEGFKAEAFF.

The chain combines TRBV11-2 with TRBJ2-7; the D is unclear. Germline assignment: CDR1 SGHAT and CDR2 FQNNGV. V dropped 5 bases and J dropped 3 bases, with 8 bases sitting between them. The length of the CDR3 is 12 residues. The CDR3 spells CASSLSVYEQYF. CDR3 nucleotides: TGTGCCAGCAGCCTATCGGTCTACGAGCAGTACTTC.

This clonotype was observed a handful of times. The chain carries TRBV12-5 and TRBJ2-5; 7 nucleotides line up with TRBD1. The CDR3 runs to 12 residues. V trimming: 6 bases; J trimming: 5 bases; junction bases outside the gene matches: 3. Germline V gene sequence: CDR1 LGHNT, CDR2 FRNRAP. CDR3 in DNA: TGTGCTAGTGGAGGGACAGTTGAGACCCAGTACTTC. Encoded protein: CASGGTVETQYF.

J is TRBJ1-1 and V is TRBV5-1, with 8 positions matching TRBD1. Trimming removed 4 bases from V and 1 base from J; junction bases left unmatched: 9. Germline values: CDR1 SGHRS, CDR2 YFSETQ. CDR3 length equals 16 residues. In DNA form, the CDR3 reads TGCGCCAGCAGCCCAGGATTGGACAGGGCGAACACTGAAGCTTTCTTT. It encodes CASSPGLDRANTEAFF.

The chain carries TRBV5-1 and TRBJ1-1; perhaps TRBD1 as D (6 bases). Germline values: CDR1 SGHRS, CDR2 YFSETQ. V lost 3 bases, J lost 0 bases, and 12 bases lay in between. This CDR3 spans 15 amino acids. Written as DNA, the CDR3 is TGCGCCAGCAGCTGGGGGCAGGGCTTGAACACTGAAGCTTTCTTT. Translation gives CASSWGQGLNTEAFF.

A few counts support this clonotype. The rearrangement joins TRBV2 to TRBJ1-1, with D hard to call. The germline gives CDR1 SNHLY, CDR2 FYNNEI. This CDR3 spans 11 amino acids. The germline V and J ends were trimmed by 7 bases and 1 base, with 4 bases remaining between them. CDR3 DNA: TGTGCCAGCATGGCGAACACTGAAGCTTTCTTT. Translating it yields CASMANTEAFF.

The V call is TRBV7-2, the J call TRBJ2-4; D is perhaps TRBD1 or TRBD2 (5 bases each). Trimming cost V 7 bases and J 8 bases, with 15 bases left between them. The CDR3 has 13 residues. Germline V lookup: CDR1 SGHTA, CDR2 FQGNSA. The CDR3: CASTFKGRDIQYF. CDR3 coding DNA: TGTGCCAGCACCTTCAAGGGGCGGGACATTCAGTACTTC.

This clonotype was seen repeatedly, ten times or more. The V and J genes are TRBV7-9 and TRBJ2-3; TRBD1 agrees at 11 bases. CDR1 SEHNR and CDR2 FQNEAQ come from the germline V gene (reference sequence). The CDR3 spans 17 residues. After removal of 5 bases from V and 3 bases from J, the junction contained 10 bases not matched to a gene. CDR3 in amino acids: CASSLGGTGGSTDTQYF. Here the CDR3 DNA reads TGTGCCAGCAGCCTAGGAGGGACAGGGGGTTCGACAGATACGCAGTATTTT.

This chain joins TRBV21-1 and TRBJ2-7; the table's D call TRBD1 went unverified against the DNA. TRBV21-1 constitutes a pseudogene. The CDR3 is 14 amino acids. The CDR3 sequence is CATGGGQSHGEQYV. The CDR3 nucleotides read TGTGCCACAGGTGGGGGACAGAGTCACGGCGAGCAGTACGTC.

This clonotype was detected a few times. The rearrangement uses TRBV19 and TRBJ2-1; TRBD1 or TRBD2 may be the D gene (5 bases each). Germline-derived CDR1 and CDR2 are LNHDA and SQIVND (reference sequence). The V and J ends lost 7 bases and 8 bases respectively, with 21 bases between them. This CDR3 spans 15 amino acids. The CDR3 region has the DNA TGTGCCAGTACCTCCTTGCCGGCAGGGCGGGATGAGCAGTTCTTC. Encoded protein: CASTSLPAGRDEQFF. The full variable domain, with the rest looked up from reference TRBV19 and TRBJ2-1, is DGGITQSPKYLFRKEGQNVTLSCEQNLNHDAMYWYRQDPGQGLRLIYYSQIVNDFQKGDIAEGYSVSREKKESFPLTVTSAQKNPTAFYLCASTSLPAGRDEQFFGPGTRLTVL.

The chain combines TRBV30 with TRBJ2-1; D gene unclear. The germline V gene encodes CDR1 GTSNPN and CDR2 SVGIG (reference sequence). V was cut by 1 base and J by 2 bases, with 6 bases left in between. The CDR3 runs to 13 residues. The CDR3 DNA is TGTGCCTGGAGTGCGAGAGCCTACAATGAGCAGTTCTTC. Protein sequence: CAWSARAYNEQFF.

V usage is TRBV6-1 and J usage is TRBJ1-2; 7 positions agree with TRBD1. J lost 4 bases, V lost 7 bases, and 6 bases had no gene match. The CDR3 spans 13 residues. The germline CDR1 and CDR2 sequences are MNHNS and SASEGT. CDR3 sequence reads: CASNLDRSYGYTF. The CDR3 nucleotides are TGTGCCAGCAACCTGGACAGGTCCTATGGCTACACCTTC.

This clonotype was seen more than once but under ten times. V gene TRBV2 combines with J gene TRBJ2-3; 7 bases agree with TRBD2. This CDR3 spans 15 amino acids. V was clipped by 11 bases and J by 4 bases; unmatched bases: 15. In germline, CDR1 is SNHLY, CDR2 FYNNEI. The CDR3 region has the DNA TGTGCCTCAGGGAGGGAGGGCCCTCTCTCAGATACGCAGTATTTT. Translated, it gives CASGREGPLSDTQYF.

In this sample, this clonotype turned up many times. The genes are TRBV7-9 and TRBJ2-1; 7 nucleotides agree with TRBD1. This CDR3 has 13 residues. V trimming: 7 bases; J trimming: 7 bases; junction bases outside the gene matches: 7. CDR1 SEHNR and CDR2 FQNEAQ come from the germline V gene (reference sequence). CDR3 in amino acids: CASTRTGLNEQFF. The CDR3 coding sequence is TGTGCCAGCACTAGGACAGGCCTGAATGAGCAGTTCTTC.

This clonotype has just a few counts. J is TRBJ1-6 and V is TRBV4-2; D gene uncertain. Looked up from germline, CDR1 is LGHNA and CDR2 is YNFKEQ. The CDR3 has 15 amino acids. Trimming cost V 0 bases and J 8 bases, with 11 bases left between them. CDR3 protein: CASSQDAGVDSPLHF. CDR3 in DNA: TGTGCCAGCAGCCAAGATGCCGGGGTCGATTCACCCCTCCACTTT.

The CDR3 region has the DNA TGTGCCAGTAGTAGGGGACAGGGCGGATACTACGAGCAGTACTTC. Residues: CASSRGQGGYYEQYF. The chain recombines TRBV19 with TRBJ2-7, with TRBD1 matching 9 bases. CDR3 length: 15 residues. Per the germline V gene, CDR1 is LNHDA and CDR2 is SQIVND (reference sequence). With 4 bases clipped from V and 3 bases from J, the junction kept 7 bases outside the gene matches.

In its sample, this clonotype was seen a few times. The rearrangement links TRBV5-1 to TRBJ2-1; 10 nucleotides align to TRBD2. Germline lookup yields CDR1 SGHRS and CDR2 YFSETQ. The CDR3 runs to 17 residues. The ends lost 0 bases at V and 4 bases at J; junction bases unmatched: 7. The CDR3 protein is CASSLVPSGSRYNEQFF. CDR3 coding DNA: TGCGCCAGCAGCTTGGTTCCTAGCGGGAGTCGGTACAATGAGCAGTTCTTC.

Regarding this clonotype: Since the CDR3 does not end with the conserved phenylalanine or tryptophan, this likely comes from a read error. V usage is TRBV20-1 and J usage is TRBJ2-5; D gene uncertain. Trimming shortened V by 6 bases and J by 5 bases, and 13 bases separated the two germline ends. The CDR3 contains 12 residues. Germline V CDR1 and CDR2: DFQATT, SNEGSKA (reference sequence). The CDR3 reads CSAPSAGETQYS. The CDR3 DNA is TGCAGTGCCCCCTCCGCCGGGGAGACCCAGTACTCC.

The chain employs TRBV3-1 and TRBJ1-6; D not certain. V gave up 1 base and J gave up 6 bases, with 7 bases separating them. Germline CDR1 LGHDT, CDR2 YNNKEL (reference sequence). The CDR3 has 14 residues. This CDR3 is CASSQVSPNSPLHF. The CDR3 coding sequence is TGTGCCAGCAGCCAAGTTTCCCCTAATTCACCCCTCCACTTT.

In its sample, this clonotype was seen many times. The chain couples TRBV5-1 to TRBJ2-1; 8 nucleotides align to TRBD1. With V trimmed by 0 bases and J by 7 bases, 9 bases remained unmatched. There are 16 residues in the CDR3. In germline, CDR1 is SGHRS, CDR2 YFSETQ. The CDR3 DNA sequence: TGCGCCAGCAGCTTGGGCCAGGCAGGGGGCTGGAATGAGCAGTTCTTC. Protein product: CASSLGQAGGWNEQFF.

The V and J genes are TRBV24-1 and TRBJ2-1; 8 nucleotides align to TRBD2. Germline V gene data show CDR1 as KGHDR and CDR2 as SFDVKD. The V segment lost 5 bases and the J segment 2 bases; nucleotides outside the gene matches: 1. The CDR3 is made up of 14 amino acids. CDR3 amino acids: CATSATSAYNEQFF. The CDR3 DNA is TGTGCCACCAGTGCGACTAGCGCCTACAATGAGCAGTTCTTC.

The CDR3 protein is CASSFLPSGSTDTQYF. CDR3 nucleotide sequence: TGTGCCAGCAGTTTTCTTCCTAGCGGGAGTACAGATACGCAGTATTTT. This rearrangement joins TRBV12-3 or TRBV12-4 to TRBJ2-3; 10 nucleotides agree with TRBD2. V dropped 3 bases and J dropped 3; count of bases not matched to a gene: 6. The CDR3 consists of 16 residues.

This rearrangement joins TRBV6-1 to TRBJ1-1; possible D gene TRBD1, 5 bases. The length of the CDR3 is 13 residues. Trimming left V 6 bases short and J 1 base short, with 9 bases between. CDR1 is MNHNS and CDR2 is SASEGT in the germline V gene. CDR3 loop: CASRDTQNTEAFF. For the CDR3, the DNA is TGTGCCAGCAGGGACACCCAGAACACTGAAGCTTTCTTT.

The chain couples TRBV28 to TRBJ1-2; TRBD1 is a possible D gene (6 bases). The CDR3 spans 19 residues. The germline CDR1 and CDR2 sequences are MDHEN and SYDVKM. V shed 3 bases and J shed 2 bases, with 25 bases lying between them. This CDR3 reads CASSFQSGRGIGANYGYTF. The CDR3 DNA reads TGTGCCAGCAGTTTTCAGTCGGGCAGGGGTATCGGTGCAAACTATGGCTACACCTTC.

The chain has TRBV20-1 and TRBJ2-1; 8 nucleotides align to TRBD2. With 6 bases clipped from V and 0 bases from J, the junction kept 16 bases outside the gene matches. CDR3 size: 18 residues. Per the germline V gene, CDR1 is DFQATT and CDR2 is SNEGSKA (reference sequence). In nucleotides, the CDR3 is TGCAGTGCCCTGGCTAGCGGGTCAACCTCTTACTCCTACAATGAGCAGTTCTTC. Translated: CSALASGSTSYSYNEQFF.

This clonotype occurred many times. The chain employs TRBV12-3 or TRBV12-4 and TRBJ2-7; TRBD2 might be the D (6 bases). The CDR3 is 13 residues long. V lost 3 bases and J lost 13, with 19 bases in between. This chain's CDR3 is CASSFGVAEELYF. The CDR3 region has the DNA TGTGCCAGCAGTTTTGGTGTAGCGGAGGAGCTTTACTTC.

The chain links TRBV20-1 to TRBJ2-7; D remains unclear. V was clipped by 3 bases and J by 3 bases, with 9 bases between them. This CDR3 is built from 12 residues. Germline loops: CDR1 DFQATT, CDR2 SNEGSKA (reference sequence). CDR3 nucleotide sequence: TGCAGTGCTAGCTCCTGGGACTACGAGCAGTACTTC. It codes for CSASSWDYEQYF.

The V and J genes are TRBV12-3 or TRBV12-4 and TRBJ2-1, with 12 positions matching TRBD2. V was pared by 5 bases and J by 8 bases, with 7 bases of the junction left unmatched. The CDR3 sequence is 15 residues long. The CDR3, as DNA: TGTGCCAGCAGTGCGGGACTAGCGGGTGGGGATGAGCAGTTCTTC. As protein: CASSAGLAGGDEQFF.

Points on this clonotype: Its ends do not fully match the called genes, so a read error is possible. The chain combines TRBV20-1 with TRBJ2-7; possibly TRBD2 for D (7 bases). The CDR3 sequence is 18 residues long. The germline gives CDR1 DFQATT, CDR2 SNEGSKA (reference sequence). DNA of the CDR3: TGCTGTGCTAGAGGGTTCACCAGTCGGGGGGCGGAAACCCGCGAGCAGTACTTC. This gives the protein CCARGFTSRGAETREQYF.

This clonotype has only a few counts. This rearrangement joins TRBV20-1 to TRBJ2-1; TRBD2 aligns across 9 bases. Germline V gives CDR1 DFQATT, CDR2 SNEGSKA (reference sequence). V dropped 6 bases and J dropped 5; count of bases not matched to a gene: 11. The CDR3 has 15 residues. This CDR3 reads CSATPGTSRNNEQFF. The CDR3 region has the DNA TGCAGTGCAACACCCGGGACTAGCAGAAACAATGAGCAGTTCTTC.

Many counts were recorded for this clonotype. This chain links TRBV4-1 with TRBJ2-1, with 9 nucleotides matching TRBD2. The CDR3 runs to 16 residues. V lost 3 bases to trimming and J lost 8 bases; unmatched junction nucleotides: 11. The V gene's germline CDR1 is MGHRA and CDR2 YSYEKL. Here the CDR3 DNA reads TGCGCCAGCAGCCAGGACGCTAGCGGGAATTTGGATGAGCAGTTCTTC. Its translation: CASSQDASGNLDEQFF.

This chain links TRBV27 with TRBJ1-5; D is ambiguous. The CDR3 extends over 14 amino acids. CDR1 and CDR2 from the germline V gene are MNHEY and SMNVEV (reference sequence). The V end lost 2 bases, the J end lost 7 bases, and 12 bases lay between the germline ends. CDR3: CASSLDGFGQPQHF. The CDR3 DNA reads TGTGCCAGCAGTTTAGATGGCTTTGGGCAGCCCCAGCATTTT.